Included here is one T cell receptor (beta chain) sequence, with context. The data stem from a study of blood T cell repertoires in COVID-19. Background on the study: The United States, Italy and Spain provided the acute and convalescent COVID-19 samples.

Original data processing: Using reference gene primer amplification, nucleated cell counts were estimated. Profiling relied on immunoSEQ multiplex PCR, and the TCRdb table lists in-frame clones only, not all of them. V and J calls and clone size are given by that table; D and trimming were obtained from the DNA. This table holds approximately 400,000 clones, around 87% found once. Participants were placed into cohorts based on the clinical history they reported. Cohort 3 donors were reported recovered after two negative PCRs, clearance, or symptom resolution. The clonotype was recovered from a man aged 25 to 40 who had recovered from COVID-19. The sequencing sample was made of PBMCs or T cells enriched from blood (not recorded which).

The CDR3 sequence is CASSSKDRNEQYF. For the CDR3, the DNA is TGTGCCAGCAGTTCCAAGGACAGAAACGAGCAGTACTTC. This chain connects TRBV6-2 or TRBV6-3 to TRBJ2-7, with D perhaps TRBD1 (6 bases). The V gene's germline CDR1 is MNHEY and CDR2 SVGEGT. The V end lost 4 bases, the J end lost 5 bases, and 12 bases lay between the germline ends. The CDR3 runs to 13 residues.